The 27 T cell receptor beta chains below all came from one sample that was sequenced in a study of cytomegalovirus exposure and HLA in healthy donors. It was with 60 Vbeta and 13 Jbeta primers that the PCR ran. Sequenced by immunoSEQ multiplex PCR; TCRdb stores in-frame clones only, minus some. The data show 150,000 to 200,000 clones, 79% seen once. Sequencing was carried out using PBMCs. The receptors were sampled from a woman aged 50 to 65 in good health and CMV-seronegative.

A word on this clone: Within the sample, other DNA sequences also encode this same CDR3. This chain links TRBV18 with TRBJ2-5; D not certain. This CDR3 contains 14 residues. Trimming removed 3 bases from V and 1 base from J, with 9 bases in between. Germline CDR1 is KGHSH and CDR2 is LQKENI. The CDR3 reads CASSPSHSQETQYF. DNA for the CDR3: TGTGCCAGCTCACCCTCACACAGCCAAGAGACCCAGTACTTC.

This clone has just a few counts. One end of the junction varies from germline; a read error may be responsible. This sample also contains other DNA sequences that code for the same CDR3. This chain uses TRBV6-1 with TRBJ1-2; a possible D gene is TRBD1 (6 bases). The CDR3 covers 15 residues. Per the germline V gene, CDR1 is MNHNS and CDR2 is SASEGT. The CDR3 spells CASSSRDPGDYGYTF. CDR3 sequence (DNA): TGCGCCAGCAGTTCCCGGGACCCAGGGGACTATGGCTACACCTTC.

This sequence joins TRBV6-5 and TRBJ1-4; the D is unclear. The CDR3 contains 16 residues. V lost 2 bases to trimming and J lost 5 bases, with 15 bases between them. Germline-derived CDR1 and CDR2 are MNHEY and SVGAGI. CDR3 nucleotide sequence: TGTGCCAGCAGTTACGGTCTTGGTCGGGGAAATGAAAAACTGTTTTTT. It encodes CASSYGLGRGNEKLFF.

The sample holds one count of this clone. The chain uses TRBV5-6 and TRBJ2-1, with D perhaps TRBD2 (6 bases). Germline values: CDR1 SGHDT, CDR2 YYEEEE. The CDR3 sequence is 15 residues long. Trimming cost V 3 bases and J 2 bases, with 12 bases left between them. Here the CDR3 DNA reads TGTGCCAGCAGCTCGACGCGGGGACCCTACAATGAGCAGTTCTTC. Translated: CASSSTRGPYNEQFF.

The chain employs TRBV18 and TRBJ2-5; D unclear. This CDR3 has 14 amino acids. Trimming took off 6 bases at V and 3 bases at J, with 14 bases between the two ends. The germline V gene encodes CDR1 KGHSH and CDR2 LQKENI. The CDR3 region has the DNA TGTGCCAGCTCCCACCGAGTAGAGAAAGAGACCCAGTACTTC. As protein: CASSHRVEKETQYF.

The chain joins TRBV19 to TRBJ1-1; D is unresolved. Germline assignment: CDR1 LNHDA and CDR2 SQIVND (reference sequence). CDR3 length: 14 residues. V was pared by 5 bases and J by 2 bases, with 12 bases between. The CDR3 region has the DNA TGTGCCAGTAGTCGACGGGAGCAAAACACTGAAGCTTTCTTT. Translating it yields CASSRREQNTEAFF.

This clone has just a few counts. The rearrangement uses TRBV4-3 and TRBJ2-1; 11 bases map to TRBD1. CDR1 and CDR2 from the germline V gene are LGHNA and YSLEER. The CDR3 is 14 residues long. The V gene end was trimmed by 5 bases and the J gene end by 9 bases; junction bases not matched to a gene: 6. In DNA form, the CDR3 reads TGCGCCAGCAGCGGGACAGGGGGACGCAGTGAGCAGTTCTTC. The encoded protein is CASSGTGGRSEQFF.

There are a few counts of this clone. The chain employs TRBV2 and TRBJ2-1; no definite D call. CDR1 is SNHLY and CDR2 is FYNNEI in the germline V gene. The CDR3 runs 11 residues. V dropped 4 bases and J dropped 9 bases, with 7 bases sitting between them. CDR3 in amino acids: CASSVGSEQFF. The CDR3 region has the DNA TGTGCCAGCAGTGTGGGCAGTGAGCAGTTCTTC.

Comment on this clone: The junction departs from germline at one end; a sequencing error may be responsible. CDR3 in amino acids: CSSSGSSYEQYF. CDR3 DNA sequence: TGTTCCAGCAGCGGCAGCTCCTACGAGCAGTACTTC. This chain links TRBV7-9 with TRBJ2-7; possibly TRBD2 for D (5 bases). The CDR3 consists of 12 residues. Germline V gives CDR1 SEHNR, CDR2 FQNEAQ (reference sequence). The full variable domain, rest sourced from reference TRBV7-9 and TRBJ2-7, is DTGVSQNPRHKITKRGQNVTFRCDPISEHNRLYWYRQTLGQGPEFLTYFQNEAQLEKSRLLSDRFSAERPKGSFSTLEIQRTEQGDSAMYLCSSSGSSYEQYFGPGTRLTVT.

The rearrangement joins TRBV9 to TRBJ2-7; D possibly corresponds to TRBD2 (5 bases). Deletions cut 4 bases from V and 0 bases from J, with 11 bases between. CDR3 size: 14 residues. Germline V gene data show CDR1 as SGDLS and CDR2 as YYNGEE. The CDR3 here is CASSKSGISYEQYF. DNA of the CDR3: TGTGCCAGCAGCAAATCCGGGATCTCCTACGAGCAGTACTTC.

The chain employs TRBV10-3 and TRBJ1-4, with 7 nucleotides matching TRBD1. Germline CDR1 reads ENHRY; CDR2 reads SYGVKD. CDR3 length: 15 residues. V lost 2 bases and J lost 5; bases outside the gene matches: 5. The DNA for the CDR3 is TGTGCCATCAGTGAGGGGGGACAGTCGAATGAAAAACTGTTTTTT. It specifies CAISEGGQSNEKLFF.

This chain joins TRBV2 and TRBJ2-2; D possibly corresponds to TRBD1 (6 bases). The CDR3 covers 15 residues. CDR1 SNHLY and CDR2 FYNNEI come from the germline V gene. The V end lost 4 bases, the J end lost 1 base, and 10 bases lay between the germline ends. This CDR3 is CASSALGQNTGELFF. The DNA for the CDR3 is TGTGCCAGCAGTGCCCTGGGACAGAACACCGGGGAGCTGTTTTTT.

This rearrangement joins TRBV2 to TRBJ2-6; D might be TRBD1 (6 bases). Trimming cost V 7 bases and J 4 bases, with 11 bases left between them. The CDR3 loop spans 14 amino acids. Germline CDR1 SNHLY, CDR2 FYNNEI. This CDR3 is CASKTGSGANVLTF. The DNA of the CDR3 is TGTGCCAGCAAAACAGGGTCAGGGGCCAACGTCCTGACTTTC.

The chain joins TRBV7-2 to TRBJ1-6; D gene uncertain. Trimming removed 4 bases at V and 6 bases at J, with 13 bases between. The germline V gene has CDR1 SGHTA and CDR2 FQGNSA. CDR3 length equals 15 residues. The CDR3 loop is CASSSPGGSNSPLHF. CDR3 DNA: TGTGCCAGCAGCTCCCCTGGAGGTTCTAATTCACCCCTCCACTTT. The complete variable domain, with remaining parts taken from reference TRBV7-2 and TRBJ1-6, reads GAGVSQSPSNKVTEKGKDVELRCDPISGHTALYWYRQSLGQGLEFLIYFQGNSAPDKSGLPSDRFSAERTGGSVSTLTIQRTQQEDSAVYLCASSSPGGSNSPLHFGNGTRLTVT.

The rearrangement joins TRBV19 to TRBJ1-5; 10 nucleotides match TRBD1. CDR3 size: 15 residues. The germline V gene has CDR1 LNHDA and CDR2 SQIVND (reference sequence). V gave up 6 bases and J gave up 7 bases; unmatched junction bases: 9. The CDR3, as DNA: TGTGCCAGTAGGCCGGACAGGGGGACGTACCAGCCCCAGCATTTT. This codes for CASRPDRGTYQPQHF.

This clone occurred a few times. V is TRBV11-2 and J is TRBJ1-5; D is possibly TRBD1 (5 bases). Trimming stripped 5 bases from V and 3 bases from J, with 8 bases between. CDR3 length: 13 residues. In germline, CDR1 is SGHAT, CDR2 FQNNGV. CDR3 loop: CASSPTDNQPQHF. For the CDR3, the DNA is TGTGCCAGCAGCCCGACAGACAATCAGCCCCAGCATTTT.

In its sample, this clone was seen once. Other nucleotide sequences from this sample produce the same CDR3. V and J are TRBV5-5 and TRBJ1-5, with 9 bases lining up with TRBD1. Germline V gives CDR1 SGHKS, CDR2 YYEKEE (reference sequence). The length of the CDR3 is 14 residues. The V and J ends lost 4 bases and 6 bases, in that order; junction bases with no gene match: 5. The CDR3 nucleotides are TGTGCCAGCAGCCGGACAGGGGTGGGTCAGCCCCAGCATTTT. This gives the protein CASSRTGVGQPQHF.

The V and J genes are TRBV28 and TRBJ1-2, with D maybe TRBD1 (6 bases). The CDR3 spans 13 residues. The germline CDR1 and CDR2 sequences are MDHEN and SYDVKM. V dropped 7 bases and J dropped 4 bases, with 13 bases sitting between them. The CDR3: CASTPGTTYGYTF. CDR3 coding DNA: TGTGCCAGCACCCCGGGGACAACCTATGGCTACACCTTC.

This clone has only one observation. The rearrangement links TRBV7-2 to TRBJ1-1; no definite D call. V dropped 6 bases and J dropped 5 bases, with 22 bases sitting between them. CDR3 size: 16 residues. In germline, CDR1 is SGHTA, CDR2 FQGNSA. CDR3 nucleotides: TGTGCCAGCAGTTCCCGGGCCTCCTTCGGAGGGACTGAAGCTTTCTTT. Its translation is CASSSRASFGGTEAFF. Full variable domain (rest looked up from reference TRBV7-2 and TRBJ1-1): GAGVSQSPSNKVTEKGKDVELRCDPISGHTALYWYRQSLGQGLEFLIYFQGNSAPDKSGLPSDRFSAERTGGSVSTLTIQRTQQEDSAVYLCASSSRASFGGTEAFFGQGTRLTVV.

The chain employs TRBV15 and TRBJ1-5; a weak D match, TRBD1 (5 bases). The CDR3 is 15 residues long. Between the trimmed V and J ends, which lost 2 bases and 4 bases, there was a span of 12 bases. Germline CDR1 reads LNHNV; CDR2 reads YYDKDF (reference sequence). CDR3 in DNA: TGTGCCACCAGCAGAAATTCTGACAGAAATCAGCCCCAGCATTTT. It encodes CATSRNSDRNQPQHF. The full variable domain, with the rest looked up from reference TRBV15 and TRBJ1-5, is DAMVIQNPRYQVTQFGKPVTLSCSQTLNHNVMYWYQQKSSQAPKLLFHYYDKDFNNEADTPDNFQSRRPNTSFCFLDIRSPGLGDTAMYLCATSRNSDRNQPQHFGDGTRLSIL.

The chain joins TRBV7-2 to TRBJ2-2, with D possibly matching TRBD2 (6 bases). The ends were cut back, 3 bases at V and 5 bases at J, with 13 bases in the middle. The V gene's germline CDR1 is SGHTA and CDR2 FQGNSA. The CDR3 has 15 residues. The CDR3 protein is CASSFSSAITGELFF. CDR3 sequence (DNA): TGTGCCAGCAGCTTTTCTAGCGCTATAACCGGGGAGCTGTTTTTT.

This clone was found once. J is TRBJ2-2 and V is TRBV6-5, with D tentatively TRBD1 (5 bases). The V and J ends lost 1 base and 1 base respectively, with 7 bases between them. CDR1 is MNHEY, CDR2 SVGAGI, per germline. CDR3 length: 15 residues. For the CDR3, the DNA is TGTGCCAGCAGTTACTTGACAGAGAACACCGGGGAGCTGTTTTTT. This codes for CASSYLTENTGELFF.

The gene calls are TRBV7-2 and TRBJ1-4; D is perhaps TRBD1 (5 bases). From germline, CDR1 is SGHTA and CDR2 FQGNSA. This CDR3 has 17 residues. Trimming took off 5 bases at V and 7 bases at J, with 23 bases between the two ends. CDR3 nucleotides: TGTGCCAGCAGCCCGCGCGCCAGTCCGGGGGGTGGTGAAAAACTGTTTTTT. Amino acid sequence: CASSPRASPGGGEKLFF.

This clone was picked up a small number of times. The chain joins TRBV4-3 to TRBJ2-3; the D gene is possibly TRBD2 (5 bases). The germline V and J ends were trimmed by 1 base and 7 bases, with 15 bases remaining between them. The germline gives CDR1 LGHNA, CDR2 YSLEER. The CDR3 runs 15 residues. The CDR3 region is CASSQAPGWEYTQYF. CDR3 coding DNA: TGCGCCAGCAGCCAAGCCCCGGGATGGGAGTATACGCAGTATTTT.

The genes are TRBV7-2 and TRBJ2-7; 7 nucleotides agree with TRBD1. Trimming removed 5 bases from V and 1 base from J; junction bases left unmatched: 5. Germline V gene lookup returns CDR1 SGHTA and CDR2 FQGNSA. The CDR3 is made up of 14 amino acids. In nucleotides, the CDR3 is TGTGCCAGCAGCAAAAGACAGGGTTCCTACGAGCAGTACTTC. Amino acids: CASSKRQGSYEQYF.

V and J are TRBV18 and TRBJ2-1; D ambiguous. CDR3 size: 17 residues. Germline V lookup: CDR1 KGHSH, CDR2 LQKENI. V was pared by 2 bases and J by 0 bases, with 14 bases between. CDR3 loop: CASSPGLVASSYNEQFF. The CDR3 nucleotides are TGTGCCAGCTCACCAGGTCTCGTTGCGAGCTCCTACAATGAGCAGTTCTTC.

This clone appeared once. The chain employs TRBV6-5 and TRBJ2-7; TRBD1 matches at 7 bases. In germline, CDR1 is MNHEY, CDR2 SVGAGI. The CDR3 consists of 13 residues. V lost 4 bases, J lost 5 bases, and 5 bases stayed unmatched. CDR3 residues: CASSSPQGDEQYF. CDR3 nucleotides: TGTGCCAGCAGTTCCCCTCAGGGGGACGAGCAGTACTTC.